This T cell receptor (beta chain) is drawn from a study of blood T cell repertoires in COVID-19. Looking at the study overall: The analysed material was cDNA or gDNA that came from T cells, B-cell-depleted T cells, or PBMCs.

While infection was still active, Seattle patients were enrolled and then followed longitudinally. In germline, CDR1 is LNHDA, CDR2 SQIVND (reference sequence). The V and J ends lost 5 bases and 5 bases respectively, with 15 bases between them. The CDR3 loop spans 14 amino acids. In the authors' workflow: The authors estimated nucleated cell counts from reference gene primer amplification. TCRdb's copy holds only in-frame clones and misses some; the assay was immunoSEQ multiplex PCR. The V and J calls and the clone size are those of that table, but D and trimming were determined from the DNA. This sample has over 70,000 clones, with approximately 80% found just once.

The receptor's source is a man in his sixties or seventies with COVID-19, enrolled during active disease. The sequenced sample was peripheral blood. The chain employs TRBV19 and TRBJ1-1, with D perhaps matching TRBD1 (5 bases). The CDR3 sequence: CASSRGAGSTEAFF. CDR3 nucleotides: TGTGCCAGTAGTCGCGGGGCAGGGTCGACTGAAGCTTTCTTT.